This TCR beta chain was captured in a study of shared clonotypes between healthy human individuals. Only in-frame clones appear in the TCRdb table, and some are missing; sequencing was by immunoSEQ multiplex PCR. The table has more than 550,000 clones, just over 90% seen once. The ends were cut back, 8 bases at V and 2 bases at J, with 14 bases in the middle. The CDR3 totals 14 residues. CDR1 and CDR2 (germline): LNHDA, SQIVND (reference sequence). Naive CD8 cells, CD45RO-negative and positively selected for CCR7, excluded terminally differentiated effector memory CD45RA+ cells. Every donor, a Caucasian adult, lived in Nashville, Tennessee. Points on this clone: Its antigen is unidentified.

General observations from the study: Although depth was large, rarefaction showed that sequencing of the sorted subsets was incomplete.

Sequenced input: naive CD8+ T cells sorted from blood. The V and J genes are TRBV19 and TRBJ2-3; the D is unclear. The clonotype comes from a young man in good health. CDR3 sequence (DNA): TGTGCCAGTTCCGGTAAAGGGTACACAGATACGCAGTATTTT. Protein product: CASSGKGYTDTQYF.